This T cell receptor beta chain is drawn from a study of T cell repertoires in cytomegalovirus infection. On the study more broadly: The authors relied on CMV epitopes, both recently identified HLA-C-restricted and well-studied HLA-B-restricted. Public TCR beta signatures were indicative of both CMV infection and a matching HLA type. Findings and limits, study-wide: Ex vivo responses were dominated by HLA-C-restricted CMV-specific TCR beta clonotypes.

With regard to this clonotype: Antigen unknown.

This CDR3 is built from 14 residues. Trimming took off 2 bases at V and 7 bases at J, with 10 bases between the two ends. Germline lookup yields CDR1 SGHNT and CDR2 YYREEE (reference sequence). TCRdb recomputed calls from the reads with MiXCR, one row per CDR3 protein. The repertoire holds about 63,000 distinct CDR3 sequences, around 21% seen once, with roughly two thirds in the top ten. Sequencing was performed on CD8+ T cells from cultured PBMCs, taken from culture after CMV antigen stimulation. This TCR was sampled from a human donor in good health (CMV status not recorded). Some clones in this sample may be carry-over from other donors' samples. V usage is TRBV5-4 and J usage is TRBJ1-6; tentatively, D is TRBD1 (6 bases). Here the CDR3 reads CASSFSGQNSPLHF. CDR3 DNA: TGTGCCAGCAGCTTCTCCGGACAGAATTCACCCCTCCACTTT.